The rows below give T cell receptor beta chains drawn from one sample of a study of blood T cell repertoires in COVID-19. Here immunoSEQ multiplex PCR was the method, and the copy in TCRdb shows in-frame clones only, minus some. The sample includes around 300,000 clones, about 90% of them seen just once. The material sequenced was peripheral blood. The receptors here all came from a woman aged 40-49 years with COVID-19, enrolled during active disease. Each CDR3 is given with its conserved first and last residue. The order of the fields is D gene, V gene, clone size, J gene, CDR3 DNA, CDR3 protein. D genes are given only for firm matches. Size tells how often a clone was seen (once, few, many) or the class of an expanded clone, and some rows leave it out.

-,TRBV15,-,TRBJ2-1,TGTGCCACCAGCAGAGATCGGACGGGAGTCGGTGAGCAGTTCTTC,CATSRDRTGVGEQFF
-,TRBV10-3,-,TRBJ1-3,TGTGCCATCAGTGAGAGGGGCCCCTCTGGAAACACCATATATTTT,CAISERGPSGNTIYF
TRBD1,TRBV10-3,once,TRBJ1-2,TGTGCCATACGTACAGGGGACTATGGCTACACCTTC,CAIRTGDYGYTF
TRBD1,TRBV7-2,-,TRBJ1-1,TGTGCCAGCAGCTTCCGGACAGGGGCTGAAGCTTTCTTT,CASSFRTGAEAFF
TRBD2,TRBV10-3,-,TRBJ2-5,TGTGCCATCAGTGGATTGGGGGGGAGTGAGGAGACCCAGTACTTC,CAISGLGGSEETQYF
-,TRBV14,-,TRBJ2-3,TGTGCCAGCAGCCTGTCGGGGAGCACAGATACGCAGTATTTT,CASSLSGSTDTQYF
TRBD2,TRBV7-3,-,TRBJ2-3,TGTGCCAGCAGCTTACACCAGCGGGGGAATGGAGATACGCAGTATTTT,CASSLHQRGNGDTQYF
TRBD1,TRBV28,-,TRBJ2-5,TGTGCCAGCAGCTTAACCCAGGGGGCCTTAGAGACCCAGTACTTC,CASSLTQGALETQYF
TRBD2,TRBV7-7,-,TRBJ2-1,TGTGCTAGCAGCTTAGGACTAGCGGACTACAATGAGCAGTTCTTC,CASSLGLADYNEQFF
-,TRBV27,-,TRBJ1-5,TGTGCCAGCAGTCCAAGAGATCAGCCCCAGCATTTT,CASSPRDQPQHF
TRBD1,TRBV5-1,once,TRBJ1-4,TGCGCCAGCAGACCGACAGGGGCAACTAATGAAAAACTGTTTTTT,CASRPTGATNEKLFF
-,TRBV19,-,TRBJ1-1,TGTGCCAGTAGTATTTCTGGGGCAGGGGCTGAAGCTTTCTTT,CASSISGAGAEAFF
-,TRBV29-1,-,TRBJ2-3,TGCAGCGTTTCACAGGGTCTTAGCACAGATACGCAGTATTTT,CSVSQGLSTDTQYF
-,TRBV6-4,-,TRBJ2-1,TGTGCCAGCAGTGTCGACTCCCACCGGGTGCAGTTCTTC,CASSVDSHRVQFF
TRBD1,TRBV6-2/TRBV6-3,-,TRBJ1-6,TGTGCCAGCAGTTATAGGGGGCTCAATTCACCCCTCCACTTT,CASSYRGLNSPLHF
-,TRBV7-6,-,TRBJ2-3,TGTGCCAGCAGCTTATGGGGGCATAGCACAGATACGCAGTATTTT,CASSLWGHSTDTQYF
-,TRBV30,-,TRBJ1-2,TGTGCCTGGAGTGACGGGGGGTCGGCCTATGGCTACACCTTC,CAWSDGGSAYGYTF
-,TRBV6-4,-,TRBJ1-1,TGTGCCAGCAGAGAAGAGAGGATGAACACTGAAGCTTTCTTT,CASREERMNTEAFF
-,TRBV6-4,few,TRBJ1-6,TGTGCCAGCAGTTCGACACCGAATTCACCCCTCCACTTT,CASSSTPNSPLHF
TRBD1,TRBV27,-,TRBJ2-2,TGTGCCAGCAGTTCCCCGGGGGACAGGAGGGTGACCGGGGAGCTGTTTTTT,CASSSPGDRRVTGELFF
TRBD2,TRBV7-2,-,TRBJ2-1,TGTGCCAGCAACACCCGGGGGGGTGACTACAATGAGCAGTTCTTC,CASNTRGGDYNEQFF
-,TRBV27,-,TRBJ2-3,TGTGCCAGCAGTTTAGCGCCTCCCCCTAGCACAGATACGCAGTATTTT,CASSLAPPPSTDTQYF
-,TRBV19,-,TRBJ1-5,TGTGCCAGTAGCGTGGACAGCCCCAATCAGCCCCAGCATTTT,CASSVDSPNQPQHF
TRBD2,TRBV27,few,TRBJ2-7,TGTGCCAGCAGTTTGGGTTTGAGGGAGGGCCGCACGTACGAGCAGTACTTC,CASSLGLREGRTYEQYF
TRBD2,TRBV18,-,TRBJ2-7,TGTGCCAGCTCACCTCGGACTAGCGGCTACGAGCAGTACTTC,CASSPRTSGYEQYF
-,TRBV3-1/TRBV3-2,-,TRBJ2-7,TGTGCCATCGGACCGGGACTTGGCTACGAGCAGTACTTC,CAIGPGLGYEQYF
-,TRBV7-2,-,TRBJ1-2,TGTGCCAGCAGCTTAGCGATTGGGGCCCCGGGCGGCTACACCTTC,CASSLAIGAPGGYTF
-,TRBV3-1/TRBV3-2,-,TRBJ1-6,TGTGCCAGCAGCCAAGGGGACTTTGGTTCACCCCTCCACTTT,CASSQGDFGSPLHF
-,TRBV27,-,TRBJ2-3,TGTGCCAGCAGCCCCCTTCGAGACACAGATACGCAGTATTTT,CASSPLRDTDTQYF
TRBD1,TRBV5-1,-,TRBJ2-1,TGCGCCAGCAGCTCACAGGGGAGCTCCTACAATGAGCAGTTCTTC,CASSSQGSSYNEQFF
TRBD1,TRBV10-2,-,TRBJ2-7,TGCGCCAGCAGTGAGCCGGGACAGGACTCCTACGAGCAGTACTTC,CASSEPGQDSYEQYF
TRBD1,TRBV27,once,TRBJ2-7,TGTGCCAGCAGTCCAACAGGGGGGAGGACCTACGAGCAGTACTTC,CASSPTGGRTYEQYF
TRBD1,TRBV9,-,TRBJ2-1,TGTGCCAGCAGCGTCTCCGGGACAGGGATTCCCAATGAGCAGTTCTTC,CASSVSGTGIPNEQFF
TRBD1,TRBV18,-,TRBJ2-7,TGTGCCAGCTCAACAGGGGATTCAGGTTCCTACGAGCAGTACTTC,CASSTGDSGSYEQYF
-,TRBV25-1,-,TRBJ1-1,TGTGCCAGCAGTCCCCGGACACTGAACACTGAAGCTTTCTTT,CASSPRTLNTEAFF